This TCR beta chain was sequenced for a study of blood T cell repertoires in COVID-19. The overall study: Samples of COVID-19 (acute and convalescent) were obtained from the United States, Italy and Spain.

This clone was detected a few times. Germline lookup yields CDR1 LNHDA and CDR2 SQIVND (reference sequence). This CDR3 spans 14 amino acids. The V segment lost 4 bases and the J segment 4 bases; nucleotides outside the gene matches: 4. Authors' processing steps: Reference gene primers were amplified, and this amplification served to estimate nucleated cell counts. Assay used: immunoSEQ multiplex PCR; TCRdb lists only in-frame clones, some missing. V and J calls and clone size are those listed in that table; D and trimming were worked out from the DNA. The sample carries about 140,000 clones, over 70% recorded once.

Sequencing was done on a sample of peripheral blood. The receptor comes from a woman aged 55 to 70 with acute or convalescent COVID-19. This chain uses TRBV19 with TRBJ2-1, with 7 bases identical to TRBD2. The CDR3 is CASSKGREYNEQFF. The DNA of the CDR3 is TGTGCCAGTAGTAAGGGGCGGGAGTACAATGAGCAGTTCTTC.